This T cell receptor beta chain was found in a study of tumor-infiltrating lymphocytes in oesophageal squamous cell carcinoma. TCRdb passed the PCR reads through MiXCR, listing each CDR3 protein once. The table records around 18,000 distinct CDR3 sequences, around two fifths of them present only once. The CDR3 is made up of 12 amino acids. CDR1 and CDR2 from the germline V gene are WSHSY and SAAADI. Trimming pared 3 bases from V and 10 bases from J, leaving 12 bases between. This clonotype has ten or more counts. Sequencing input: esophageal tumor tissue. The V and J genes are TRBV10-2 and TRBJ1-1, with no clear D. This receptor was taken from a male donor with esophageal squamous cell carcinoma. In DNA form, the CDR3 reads TGCGCCAGCAGTGAAGACACCGGACGAGCTTTCTTT. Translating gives CASSEDTGRAFF.